The 31 T cell receptor beta chains below come from one sample, sequenced in a study of identical twins. MiXCR was run by TCRdb on the 5' RACE reads, yielding one entry per CDR3 protein. The data hold hundreds of thousands of distinct CDR3 sequences, with less than 10% observed a single time. Another study also made use of these data, one on yellow fever vaccine responses in identical twins.

Sequencing was done on a sample of PBMCs. The receptor source for this set is a woman in her late teens or twenties in good health.

This clonotype was counted ten times or more. As DNA, the CDR3 is TGTGCCAGCAGCTCACCTGGGACAGGGACCTATGGCTACACCTTC. Its translation: CASSSPGTGTYGYTF. The chain combines TRBV7-2 with TRBJ1-2; 9 bases line up with TRBD1. The CDR3 loop spans 15 amino acids. J gave up 4 bases and V 4 bases, and 7 bases lay outside the gene matches. Germline V gene lookup returns CDR1 SGHTA and CDR2 FQGNSA.

This chain connects TRBV7-9 to TRBJ2-3; the D gene is possibly TRBD2 (6 bases). V was pared by 4 bases and J by 0 bases, with 11 bases between. Germline V gene sequence: CDR1 SEHNR, CDR2 FQNEAQ (reference sequence). The CDR3 spans 15 residues. CDR3 DNA: TGTGCCAGCAGCTGGACCGGGACTAGCACAGATACGCAGTATTTT. Its protein product is CASSWTGTSTDTQYF.

This clonotype was seen a handful of times. This chain connects TRBV4-2 to TRBJ1-1, with D possibly being TRBD1 (6 bases). Trimming took 7 bases from V and 0 from J, leaving 15 bases between them. There are 15 residues in the CDR3. Germline loops: CDR1 LGHNA, CDR2 YNFKEQ. CDR3 region: CASTPGQGMNTEAFF. The CDR3 nucleotides are TGTGCCAGCACTCCGGGGCAGGGGATGAACACTGAAGCTTTCTTT.

The rearrangement uses TRBV15 and TRBJ1-5, with a possible D match to TRBD1 (5 bases). V lost 0 bases, J lost 5 bases, and 14 bases lay in between. CDR1 LNHNV and CDR2 YYDKDF come from the germline V gene (reference sequence). CDR3 length: 16 amino acids. As DNA, the CDR3 is TGTGCCACCAGCAGAGATGCCAGGGTAGCGGATCAGCCCCAGCATTTT. It encodes CATSRDARVADQPQHF.

In its sample, this clonotype was seen a few times. The rearrangement joins TRBV6-2 or TRBV6-3 to TRBJ2-7, with 10 bases fitting TRBD2. The CDR3 spans 16 residues. Germline V gene lookup returns CDR1 MNHEY and CDR2 SVGEGT. The V and J ends lost 2 bases and 2 bases, in that order; junction bases with no gene match: 6. DNA for the CDR3: TGTGCCAGCAGTTACGGGACTAGCGAAAACACCTACGAGCAGTACTTC. Translation: CASSYGTSENTYEQYF.

This clonotype was counted ten times or more. V is TRBV24-1 and J is TRBJ2-5; 8 positions agree with TRBD1. Trimming cost V 5 bases and J 3 bases; bases outside gene matches: 13. Germline loops: CDR1 KGHDR, CDR2 SFDVKD. This CDR3 is 17 amino acids long. The CDR3 here is CATSVAGQGFTEETQYF. Here the CDR3 DNA reads TGTGCCACCAGTGTCGCCGGACAGGGCTTCACCGAAGAGACCCAGTACTTC.

This clonotype showed up just a few times. This sequence joins TRBV5-1 and TRBJ2-5; tentative D call: TRBD1 (5 bases). V lost 4 bases and J 1 base, leaving 14 bases between the germline ends. The germline V gene encodes CDR1 SGHRS and CDR2 YFSETQ. The CDR3 has 15 amino acids. The CDR3 nucleotides read TGCGCCAGCAGCGCACGACAGCCCCGCCAAGAGACCCAGTACTTC. Translation: CASSARQPRQETQYF.

The chain recombines TRBV4-3 with TRBJ2-7; unclear D gene. Trimming shortened V by 0 bases and J by 3 bases, and 9 bases separated the two germline ends. This CDR3 has 14 amino acids. Germline V lookup: CDR1 LGHNA, CDR2 YSLEER. The CDR3 protein is CASSQDMQFYEQYF. DNA for the CDR3: TGCGCCAGCAGCCAAGATATGCAGTTCTACGAGCAGTACTTC.

The V call is TRBV28, the J call TRBJ2-5; D remains ambiguous. Germline V CDR1 and CDR2: MDHEN, SYDVKM. This CDR3 is built from 14 residues. V gave up 9 bases and J gave up 6 bases, with 20 bases separating them. CDR3 DNA sequence: TGTGCCAGTAATCAGGTTGCGAGTATGAAGACCCAGTACTTC. It specifies CASNQVASMKTQYF.

The rearrangement uses TRBV28 and TRBJ2-3; 10 positions match TRBD2. Unmatched junction bases numbered 8, after V lost 6 bases and J lost 5 bases. The germline V gene has CDR1 MDHEN and CDR2 SYDVKM. There are 15 residues in the CDR3. CDR3 sequence (DNA): TGTGCCAGCAGCTCGGGACTAGCGATCGTAGATACGCAGTATTTT. It yields the protein CASSSGLAIVDTQYF.

The chain links TRBV5-1 to TRBJ2-5; TRBD1 aligns across 8 bases. CDR1 is SGHRS and CDR2 is YFSETQ in the germline V gene. This CDR3 region has 13 residues. The V and J ends lost 6 bases and 5 bases, in that order; junction bases with no gene match: 6. The CDR3 coding sequence is TGCGCCAGCACCGACAGGGGCGATGAGACCCAGTACTTC. Its protein product is CASTDRGDETQYF.

At least ten counts were recorded for this clonotype. The rearrangement joins TRBV13 to TRBJ1-1; D gene uncertain. This CDR3 contains 13 residues. V was clipped by 5 bases and J by 1 base, with 8 bases between them. CDR1 is PRHDT, CDR2 FYEKMQ, per germline (reference sequence). The CDR3 nucleotides are TGTGCCAGCAGCGTGGACCCGAACACTGAAGCTTTCTTT. Translated: CASSVDPNTEAFF.

This clonotype was recorded at least ten times. The chain joins TRBV7-9 to TRBJ1-1; no reliable D call. V lost 3 bases and J lost 1, with 9 bases in between. Germline-derived CDR1 and CDR2 are SEHNR and FQNEAQ (reference sequence). This CDR3 has 14 amino acids. DNA for the CDR3: TGTGCCAGCAGCTTTTTAAGCGAGAACACTGAAGCTTTCTTT. Its translation is CASSFLSENTEAFF.

This clonotype has more than one count but fewer than ten. V usage is TRBV7-9 and J usage is TRBJ2-3; the D is unclear. The germline CDR1 and CDR2 sequences are SEHNR and FQNEAQ (reference sequence). CDR3 length: 16 amino acids. Between the trimmed V and J ends, which lost 1 base and 0 bases, there was a span of 11 bases. The CDR3 DNA is TGTGCCAGCAGCTTAGGTACCACTCGAAGCACAGATACGCAGTATTTT. Protein: CASSLGTTRSTDTQYF.

This clonotype was seen a handful of times. CDR3 DNA sequence: TGTGCCAGCAGCCAACAGAACAGGGCTACCAATGAGCAGTTCTTC. Its translation is CASSQQNRATNEQFF. This chain uses TRBV7-9 with TRBJ2-1, with D possibly TRBD1 on 6 matching bases. CDR3 length: 15 residues. The V and J ends lost 5 bases and 6 bases respectively, with 17 bases between them. From germline, CDR1 is SEHNR and CDR2 FQNEAQ (reference sequence). Full variable domain (missing parts from reference TRBV7-9 and TRBJ2-1): DTGVSQNPRHKITKRGQNVTFRCDPISEHNRLYWYRQTLGQGPEFLTYFQNEAQLEKSRLLSDRFSAERPKGSFSTLEIQRTEQGDSAMYLCASSQQNRATNEQFFGPGTRLTVL.

The chain recombines TRBV29-1 with TRBJ2-1; D is ambiguous. V lost 5 bases and J lost 6, with 8 bases in between. In germline, CDR1 is SQVTM, CDR2 ANQGSEA. The CDR3 runs 11 residues. CDR3 region: CSVFEPNEQFF. The CDR3 nucleotides read TGCAGCGTTTTTGAACCCAATGAGCAGTTCTTC.

The rearrangement joins TRBV6-2 or TRBV6-3 to TRBJ2-2, with 13 positions matching TRBD2. CDR1 MNHEY and CDR2 SVGEGT come from the germline V gene. The trim removed 2 bases at V and 1 base at J, leaving 4 bases unmatched. CDR3 length: 18 residues. DNA for the CDR3: TGTGCCAGCAGTTACCTGGGACTAGCGGGAAAGAACACCGGGGAGCTGTTTTTT. It is translated as CASSYLGLAGKNTGELFF.

The table lists this clonotype with a few counts. The V and J genes are TRBV10-3 and TRBJ2-1; TRBD2 matches 9 bases. Germline CDR1 and CDR2: ENHRY and SYGVKD. The CDR3 totals 13 residues. The trim removed 3 bases at V and 9 bases at J, leaving 3 bases unmatched. The CDR3 region is CAISEVAGAEQFF. The CDR3, as DNA: TGTGCCATCAGTGAAGTAGCGGGGGCTGAGCAGTTCTTC.

This clonotype has just a few counts. This chain links TRBV15 with TRBJ2-3; 8 positions agree with TRBD1. The V segment lost 3 bases and the J segment 3 bases; nucleotides outside the gene matches: 5. The CDR3 loop spans 15 amino acids. CDR1 and CDR2 from the germline V gene are LNHNV and YYDKDF (reference sequence). CDR3 amino acids: CATSREGQGTDTQYF. The CDR3 coding sequence is TGTGCCACCAGCAGGGAAGGACAGGGAACAGATACGCAGTATTTT.

This chain uses TRBV7-9 with TRBJ2-3, with D hard to call. V lost 5 bases and J lost 5, with 17 bases in between. There are 15 residues in the CDR3. Germline V gene lookup returns CDR1 SEHNR and CDR2 FQNEAQ (reference sequence). CDR3 sequence: CASSPLRASGDTQYF. Here the CDR3 DNA reads TGTGCCAGCAGCCCGCTCCGGGCCTCGGGAGATACGCAGTATTTT. The whole variable domain, filled in from reference TRBV7-9 and TRBJ2-3, reads DTGVSQNPRHKITKRGQNVTFRCDPISEHNRLYWYRQTLGQGPEFLTYFQNEAQLEKSRLLSDRFSAERPKGSFSTLEIQRTEQGDSAMYLCASSPLRASGDTQYFGPGTRLTVL.

The chain joins TRBV11-2 to TRBJ2-7, with D hard to call. CDR1 is SGHAT, CDR2 FQNNGV, per germline. The V end lost 1 base, the J end lost 5 bases, and 9 bases lay between the germline ends. The CDR3 length is 13 residues. For the CDR3, the DNA is TGTGCCAGCAGCTTAGCTCTGCTTAACGAGCAGTACTTC. This translates into CASSLALLNEQYF.

This chain connects TRBV5-1 to TRBJ1-6; D call uncertain. The CDR3 loop spans 14 amino acids. Trimming cost V 0 bases and J 11 bases, with 12 bases left between them. Germline V CDR1 and CDR2: SGHRS, YFSETQ. In DNA, the CDR3 is TGCGCCAGCAGCTTGGGAGGAGACGGCACACCCCTCCACTTT. Translating gives CASSLGGDGTPLHF.

This clonotype was counted ten times or more. A read error may account for a junction end that differs from germline. The chain has TRBV5-1 and TRBJ2-7; D is possibly TRBD1 or TRBD2 (5 bases each). The CDR3 length is 14 residues. Germline V gene data show CDR1 as SGHRS and CDR2 as YFSETQ. CDR3 region: CASSLTGASYEQYF. The CDR3 DNA follows: TGTGCCAGCAGCTTAACCGGGGCCTCCTACGAGCAGTACTTC.

This clonotype was observed many times. This sequence joins TRBV2 and TRBJ2-7, with 8 bases lining up with TRBD1. Germline-derived CDR1 and CDR2 are SNHLY and FYNNEI. V shed 5 bases, J shed 5 bases, and the junction held 2 bases outside the gene matches. CDR3 size: 12 residues. The CDR3: CASSTGGNEQYF. The CDR3 coding sequence is TGTGCCAGCAGTACAGGGGGTAACGAGCAGTACTTC.

This clonotype was detected many times. The V call is TRBV7-3, the J call TRBJ2-3; 10 nucleotides line up with TRBD2. CDR1 and CDR2 from the germline V gene are SGHTA and FQGTGA. The junction had 9 bases not matched to a gene; V was cut back by 1 base and J by 11 bases. CDR3 length equals 15 residues. Here the CDR3 reads CASSLKASGGPRQYF. CDR3 nucleotides: TGTGCCAGCAGCTTAAAGGCTAGCGGGGGTCCTCGGCAGTATTTT.

This clonotype was seen ten or more times. This chain joins TRBV28 and TRBJ2-3, with D perhaps matching TRBD2 (6 bases). The CDR3 has 15 residues. Looked up from germline, CDR1 is MDHEN and CDR2 is SYDVKM. Trimming left V 5 bases short and J 3 bases short, with 15 bases between. The CDR3 spells CASSGPRLATDTQYF. CDR3 in DNA: TGTGCCAGCAGTGGGCCGCGGCTAGCGACAGATACGCAGTATTTT.

A few counts support this clonotype. V gene TRBV30 combines with J gene TRBJ2-1, with 13 bases identical to TRBD2. V lost 0 bases to trimming and J lost 8 bases; unmatched junction nucleotides: 7. This CDR3 contains 16 residues. The V gene's germline CDR1 is GTSNPN and CDR2 SVGIG (reference sequence). Here the CDR3 reads CAWSVHGLAGVYEQFF. Written as DNA, the CDR3 is TGTGCCTGGAGTGTACACGGACTAGCGGGAGTGTATGAGCAGTTCTTC.

The chain employs TRBV20-1 and TRBJ2-7; D gene ambiguous. V was clipped by 6 bases and J by 4 bases, with 13 bases between them. Germline V gene sequence: CDR1 DFQATT, CDR2 SNEGSKA (reference sequence). The CDR3 sequence is 12 residues long. The DNA of the CDR3 is TGCAGTGCCCTTCGGAGTAAATACGAGCAGTACTTC. This gives the protein CSALRSKYEQYF.

The chain carries TRBV20-1 and TRBJ1-4; D is unresolved. V shed 0 bases and J shed 7 bases, with 12 bases lying between them. The CDR3 runs to 14 residues. Germline V gives CDR1 DFQATT, CDR2 SNEGSKA (reference sequence). The chain's CDR3 is CSAREVRRLEKLFF. CDR3 nucleotide sequence: TGCAGTGCTAGAGAGGTACGGCGGCTTGAAAAACTGTTTTTT.

This clonotype appeared a few times. V and J are TRBV29-1 and TRBJ1-2; 7 nucleotides line up with TRBD1. Germline trimming cut 4 bases from V and 8 bases from J; bases unmatched to any gene: 10. Germline V lookup: CDR1 SQVTM, CDR2 ANQGSEA. This CDR3 has 13 amino acids. As DNA, the CDR3 is TGCAGCGTTGCAACAGGGGCCCTCTTCGGCTACACCTTC. It is translated as CSVATGALFGYTF.

The sample holds many counts of this clonotype. J is TRBJ2-3 and V is TRBV29-1; D is ambiguous. CDR3 size: 10 residues. With 6 bases removed from V and 5 bases from J, the gap between germline ends came to 6 bases. Germline V gives CDR1 SQVTM, CDR2 ANQGSEA. The CDR3 is CSVTLDTQYF. The CDR3 nucleotides read TGCAGCGTCACCCTAGATACGCAGTATTTT.